The rows below give T cell receptor beta chains drawn from one sample of a study of radiation and T cells in renal cell carcinoma. Profiled with immunoSEQ multiplex PCR; TCRdb holds only in-frame clones, not every one. The sample comprises 70,000 or so clones, 82% of which are singletons, and 5.8% rests with the top ten. The specimen was blood, collected from a patient whose treatment included radiotherapy and nephrectomy. The receptor source for this set is a man in his 60s with renal cell carcinoma. CDR3s include the opening cysteine and the closing phenylalanine or tryptophan. A D gene is named only where the DNA matches it firmly. Size is omitted from some rows. Given values are once, few, many or a class for expanded clones.

v_call	d_call	clone_size	j_call	cdr3_aa	cdr3_nt
TRBV4-1	TRBD2	.	TRBJ2-7	CASSQYFGLAAPYEQYF	TGCGCCAGCAGCCAATACTTTGGACTAGCGGCCCCCTACGAGCAGTACTTC
TRBV4-1	TRBD1	.	TRBJ1-2	CASSLTGTGTGNYGYTF	TGCGCCAGCAGCCTTACCGGGACAGGGACCGGGAACTATGGCTACACCTTC
TRBV27	TRBD2	once	TRBJ2-1	CASSLSAGIGNEQFF	TGTGCCAGCAGTTTATCAGCGGGGATTGGCAATGAGCAGTTCTTC
TRBV28	.	few	TRBJ1-1	CASSLQGPLNVFF	TGTGCCAGCAGCTTGCAGGGCCCCTTAAATGTTTTCTTT
TRBV5-1	.	.	TRBJ2-7	CASSLDAGIYEQYF	TGCGCCAGCAGCTTGGATGCAGGGATTTACGAGCAGTACTTC
TRBV5-1	.	.	TRBJ1-3	CASSLDQGTGGNTIYF	TGCGCCAGCAGCTTGGACCAGGGGACGGGTGGAAACACCATATATTTT
TRBV4-2	.	.	TRBJ2-7	CASSQELFGGETRQYF	TGTGCCAGCAGCCAAGAACTATTTGGGGGAGAGACACGGCAGTACTTC
TRBV28	TRBD1	.	TRBJ1-2	CASSSSTGANYGYTF	TGTGCCAGCAGTTCCTCGACAGGGGCTAACTATGGCTACACCTTC
TRBV28	.	.	TRBJ2-2	CASYGSPNTGELFF	TGTGCCAGCTATGGCAGCCCGAACACCGGGGAGCTGTTTTTT
TRBV7-8	TRBD2	.	TRBJ2-7	CASSSGTRPYEQYF	TGTGCCAGCAGCAGCGGGACTAGACCCTACGAGCAGTACTTC
TRBV5-4	TRBD1	.	TRBJ2-2	CASSLDRGATGELFF	TGTGCCAGCAGCTTGGACAGGGGTGCCACCGGGGAGCTGTTTTTT
TRBV15	.	.	TRBJ2-3	CATSRGRLVGTDTQYF	TGTGCCACCAGCAGAGGGAGACTAGTTGGCACAGATACGCAGTATTTT
TRBV2	.	.	TRBJ2-5	CAGLPAIRETQYF	TGTGCCGGCCTCCCGGCCATCAGGGAGACCCAGTACTTC
TRBV30	.	.	TRBJ2-1	CAWREYNEQFF	TGTGCCTGGAGGGAGTACAATGAGCAGTTCTTC
TRBV2	.	few	TRBJ2-5	CASMGGQLGQETQYF	TGTGCCAGCATGGGGGGACAGTTAGGCCAAGAGACCCAGTACTTC
TRBV10-3	TRBD1	.	TRBJ2-7	CAISPGQGRINEQYF	TGTGCCATCAGTCCCGGACAGGGCAGGATCAACGAGCAGTACTTC